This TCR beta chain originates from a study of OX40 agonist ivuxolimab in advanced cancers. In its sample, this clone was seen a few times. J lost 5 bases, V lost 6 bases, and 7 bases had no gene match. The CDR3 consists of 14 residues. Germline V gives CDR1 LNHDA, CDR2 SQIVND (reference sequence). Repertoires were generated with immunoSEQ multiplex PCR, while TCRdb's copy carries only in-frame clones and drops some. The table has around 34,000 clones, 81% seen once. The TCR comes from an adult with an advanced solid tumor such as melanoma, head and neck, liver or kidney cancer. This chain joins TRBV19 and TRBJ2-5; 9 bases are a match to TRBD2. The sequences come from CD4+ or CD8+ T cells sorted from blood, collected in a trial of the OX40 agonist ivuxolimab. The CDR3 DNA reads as TGTGCCAGTAGCCCCCTAGCGGGACGTGAGACCCAGTACTTC. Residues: CASSPLAGRETQYF.